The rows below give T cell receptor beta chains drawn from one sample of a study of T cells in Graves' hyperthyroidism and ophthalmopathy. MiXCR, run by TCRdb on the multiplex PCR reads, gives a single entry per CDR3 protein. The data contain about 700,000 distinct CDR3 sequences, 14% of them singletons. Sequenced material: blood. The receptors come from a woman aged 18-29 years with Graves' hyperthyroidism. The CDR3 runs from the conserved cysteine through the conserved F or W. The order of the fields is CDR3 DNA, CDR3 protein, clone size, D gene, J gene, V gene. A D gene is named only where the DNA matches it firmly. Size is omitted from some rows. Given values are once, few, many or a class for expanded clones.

cdr3_nt: TGTGCCAGCAGCCCAAAACCGGGACAGGTCTTTCTCTATGGCTACACCTTC; cdr3_aa: CASSPKPGQVFLYGYTF; clone_size: few; d_call: TRBD1; j_call: TRBJ1-2; v_call: TRBV7-8
cdr3_nt: TGCAGCGTCGCTGTTGACACCAACCAAGAGACCCAGTACTTC; cdr3_aa: CSVAVDTNQETQYF; clone_size: many; d_call: NA; j_call: TRBJ2-5; v_call: TRBV29-1
cdr3_nt: TGTGCCAGCACGGCGGGAGCGGAAGAGACCCAGTACTTC; cdr3_aa: CASTAGAEETQYF; clone_size: many; d_call: TRBD2; j_call: TRBJ2-5; v_call: TRBV6-1
cdr3_nt: TGTGCCAGCAGCCCAGGGGCCATCTCTGGAAACACCATATATTTT; cdr3_aa: CASSPGAISGNTIYF; clone_size: many; d_call: NA; j_call: TRBJ1-3; v_call: TRBV12-3/TRBV12-4
cdr3_nt: TGTGCCAGCAGGGCGGGAGCGGCGTACTCCTACGAGCAGTACTTC; cdr3_aa: CASRAGAAYSYEQYF; clone_size: many; d_call: TRBD2; j_call: TRBJ2-7; v_call: TRBV2
cdr3_nt: TGCAGTGCTCCGGACAGGGGGACTCGTTATACGCAGTATTTT; cdr3_aa: CSAPDRGTRYTQYF; clone_size: many; d_call: TRBD1; j_call: TRBJ2-3; v_call: TRBV20-1
cdr3_nt: TGTGCCGGCAGCCAGTCCCGGGACAGGGTTGACTATGGCTACACCTTC; cdr3_aa: CAGSQSRDRVDYGYTF; clone_size: few; d_call: TRBD1; j_call: TRBJ1-2; v_call: TRBV4-2
cdr3_nt: TGTGCCAGCAGCCTTTATGGGGGGCTCTATGGCTACACCTTC; cdr3_aa: CASSLYGGLYGYTF; clone_size: many; d_call: NA; j_call: TRBJ1-2; v_call: TRBV27
cdr3_nt: TGTGCCAGTAGGCCAATTTGGAGAGCTTTCTTT; cdr3_aa: CASRPIWRAFF; clone_size: once; d_call: NA; j_call: TRBJ1-1; v_call: TRBV19
cdr3_nt: TGTGCCAGCAGCTTTGGGCTAGCGGGAGTAGGTGAGCAGTTCTTC; cdr3_aa: CASSFGLAGVGEQFF; clone_size: many; d_call: TRBD2; j_call: TRBJ2-1; v_call: TRBV7-3
cdr3_nt: TGTGCCAGTAGTAAGGTGGGAGCTGGATACAATGAGCAGTTCTTC; cdr3_aa: CASSKVGAGYNEQFF; clone_size: once; d_call: NA; j_call: TRBJ2-1; v_call: TRBV19
cdr3_nt: TGTGCCAGTAGTTTTCCCCCCGGAGGGAAGTTTTATCAGCCCCAGCATTTT; cdr3_aa: CASSFPPGGKFYQPQHF; clone_size: few; d_call: NA; j_call: TRBJ1-5; v_call: TRBV19
cdr3_nt: TGTGCCTGGGCCGGGACAGGGAACATTCAGTACTTC; cdr3_aa: CAWAGTGNIQYF; clone_size: many; d_call: TRBD1; j_call: TRBJ2-4; v_call: TRBV30
cdr3_nt: TGTGCCAGCAAGGAGCGGGGATATTACAATGAGCAGTTCTTC; cdr3_aa: CASKERGYYNEQFF; clone_size: few; d_call: TRBD2; j_call: TRBJ2-1; v_call: TRBV6-1
cdr3_nt: TGTGCCAGCAGCCAGCTTCAGGGGCGAGGGCAGTTCTTC; cdr3_aa: CASSQLQGRGQFF; clone_size: NA; d_call: NA; j_call: TRBJ2-1; v_call: TRBV14
cdr3_nt: TGTGCCAGCAGCCTATCGACAGGGTGGAACTATGGCTACACCTTC; cdr3_aa: CASSLSTGWNYGYTF; clone_size: NA; d_call: TRBD1; j_call: TRBJ1-2; v_call: TRBV11-2
cdr3_nt: TGTGCCAGCAGTCAACCGGGACAGCAGTTGAACACTGAAGCTTTCTTT; cdr3_aa: CASSQPGQQLNTEAFF; clone_size: NA; d_call: TRBD1; j_call: TRBJ1-1; v_call: TRBV6-1
cdr3_nt: TGTGCCAGCAGTACGGAGAGACGTGCCTATGGCTACACCTTC; cdr3_aa: CASSTERRAYGYTF; clone_size: many; d_call: NA; j_call: TRBJ1-2; v_call: TRBV6-2/TRBV6-3
cdr3_nt: TGTGCCAGCGGGATTCCCACAGATACGCAGTATTTT; cdr3_aa: CASGIPTDTQYF; clone_size: NA; d_call: NA; j_call: TRBJ2-3; v_call: TRBV27
cdr3_nt: TGTGCCAGCAGCCAGGGACTAGCGGGCCCGGCGGAAGAGACCCAGTACTTC; cdr3_aa: CASSQGLAGPAEETQYF; clone_size: NA; d_call: TRBD2; j_call: TRBJ2-5; v_call: TRBV3-1
cdr3_nt: TGTGCCAGCAGTGTCAGGGCGGCCACCTACGAGCAGTACTTC; cdr3_aa: CASSVRAATYEQYF; clone_size: many; d_call: NA; j_call: TRBJ2-7; v_call: TRBV2
cdr3_nt: TGTGCTAGTGGTTTGGGACCTATAAATGAGCAGTTCTTC; cdr3_aa: CASGLGPINEQFF; clone_size: many; d_call: NA; j_call: TRBJ2-1; v_call: TRBV12-5
cdr3_nt: TGTGCCAGCAGCTTCGGGGCTGCGTACGAGCAGTACTTC; cdr3_aa: CASSFGAAYEQYF; clone_size: many; d_call: NA; j_call: TRBJ2-7; v_call: TRBV7-8
cdr3_nt: TGTGCCAGCAGTTGGCCGCACACCGGGGAGCTGTTTTTT; cdr3_aa: CASSWPHTGELFF; clone_size: NA; d_call: NA; j_call: TRBJ2-2; v_call: TRBV12-3/TRBV12-4
cdr3_nt: TGTGCCAGCTCACCCGACAGGGGCTCTGAAGCTTTCTTT; cdr3_aa: CASSPDRGSEAFF; clone_size: many; d_call: TRBD1; j_call: TRBJ1-1; v_call: TRBV18
cdr3_nt: TGCAGCGCAACGACTAGCCGGAATGAGCAGTTCTTC; cdr3_aa: CSATTSRNEQFF; clone_size: NA; d_call: TRBD2; j_call: TRBJ2-1; v_call: TRBV29-1
cdr3_nt: TGCAGTGCTGGGGGGGCTCTAGCGGGAGGGAGGAATGAGCAGTTCTTC; cdr3_aa: CSAGGALAGGRNEQFF; clone_size: many; d_call: TRBD2; j_call: TRBJ2-1; v_call: TRBV20-1
cdr3_nt: TGTGCCAGCAGCCCGGGACTAGTCACCTACGAGCAGTACTTC; cdr3_aa: CASSPGLVTYEQYF; clone_size: many; d_call: TRBD2; j_call: TRBJ2-7; v_call: TRBV7-9
cdr3_nt: TGTGCCAGCAGCCGGGGGGGGGAGGTTGAAGCTTTCTTT; cdr3_aa: CASSRGGEVEAFF; clone_size: few; d_call: NA; j_call: TRBJ1-1; v_call: TRBV6-2/TRBV6-3
cdr3_nt: TGTGCCAGCAGCCAAGCCGTTCGGGACAGGGGGCAGCCCCAGCATTTT; cdr3_aa: CASSQAVRDRGQPQHF; clone_size: many; d_call: TRBD1; j_call: TRBJ1-5; v_call: TRBV3-1
cdr3_nt: TGTGCCAGCAGTCGGGAGTGGGAGGGCGGGAATTCACCCCTCCACTTT; cdr3_aa: CASSREWEGGNSPLHF; clone_size: NA; d_call: NA; j_call: TRBJ1-6; v_call: TRBV12-3/TRBV12-4
cdr3_nt: TGTGCCTGGAGGGCCTTAGCGGGAGATCTCCACACCGGGGAGCTGTTTTTT; cdr3_aa: CAWRALAGDLHTGELFF; clone_size: NA; d_call: TRBD2; j_call: TRBJ2-2; v_call: TRBV30
cdr3_nt: TGCGCCAGCAGCCAAGGGCAGGGCGGTGGCTACACCTTC; cdr3_aa: CASSQGQGGGYTF; clone_size: NA; d_call: NA; j_call: TRBJ1-2; v_call: TRBV4-1
cdr3_nt: TGCGCCAGCAGCCAAAGGGACTTCCCCGGCGCCGGGGAGCTGTTTTTT; cdr3_aa: CASSQRDFPGAGELFF; clone_size: few; d_call: NA; j_call: TRBJ2-2; v_call: TRBV4-1
cdr3_nt: TGTGCCAGCAGCTATCGACAGGGACTCATGAACACTGAAGCTTTCTTT; cdr3_aa: CASSYRQGLMNTEAFF; clone_size: NA; d_call: TRBD1; j_call: TRBJ1-1; v_call: TRBV7-9
cdr3_nt: TGTGCCAGCAGTGAACTGGGACTAGCTGGAAACACCATATATTTT; cdr3_aa: CASSELGLAGNTIYF; clone_size: many; d_call: NA; j_call: TRBJ1-3; v_call: TRBV2
cdr3_nt: TGCAGCGGCAGGAAGGGACAGGGGGTTTCCTACGAGCAGTACTTC; cdr3_aa: CSGRKGQGVSYEQYF; clone_size: NA; d_call: TRBD1; j_call: TRBJ2-7; v_call: TRBV29-1
cdr3_nt: TGTGCCAGCAGTGTGGAGGGGTTCAATCAGCCCCAGCATTTT; cdr3_aa: CASSVEGFNQPQHF; clone_size: many; d_call: NA; j_call: TRBJ1-5; v_call: TRBV2
cdr3_nt: TGTGCCAGCGCACAGGGTCGGGCCAACCTGACTCCTAATGAAAAACTGTTTTTT; cdr3_aa: CASAQGRANLTPNEKLFF; clone_size: many; d_call: NA; j_call: TRBJ1-4; v_call: TRBV6-1
cdr3_nt: TGCAGTGCTAGAGACGGAGGGTACGCACAGACCCAGTACTTC; cdr3_aa: CSARDGGYAQTQYF; clone_size: many; d_call: NA; j_call: TRBJ2-5; v_call: TRBV20-1
cdr3_nt: TGCAGTGCTAGAGATCGGACGGGACACACCGGGGAGCTGTTTTTT; cdr3_aa: CSARDRTGHTGELFF; clone_size: few; d_call: NA; j_call: TRBJ2-2; v_call: TRBV20-1
cdr3_nt: TGTGCCAGCAGCAAACCAGACAGTGAAGCTTTCTTT; cdr3_aa: CASSKPDSEAFF; clone_size: many; d_call: NA; j_call: TRBJ1-1; v_call: TRBV6-2/TRBV6-3
cdr3_nt: TGTGCCAGCAGCCCAGGAGGCGGACCAGGGAATACGCAGTATTTT; cdr3_aa: CASSPGGGPGNTQYF; clone_size: many; d_call: NA; j_call: TRBJ2-3; v_call: TRBV11-3